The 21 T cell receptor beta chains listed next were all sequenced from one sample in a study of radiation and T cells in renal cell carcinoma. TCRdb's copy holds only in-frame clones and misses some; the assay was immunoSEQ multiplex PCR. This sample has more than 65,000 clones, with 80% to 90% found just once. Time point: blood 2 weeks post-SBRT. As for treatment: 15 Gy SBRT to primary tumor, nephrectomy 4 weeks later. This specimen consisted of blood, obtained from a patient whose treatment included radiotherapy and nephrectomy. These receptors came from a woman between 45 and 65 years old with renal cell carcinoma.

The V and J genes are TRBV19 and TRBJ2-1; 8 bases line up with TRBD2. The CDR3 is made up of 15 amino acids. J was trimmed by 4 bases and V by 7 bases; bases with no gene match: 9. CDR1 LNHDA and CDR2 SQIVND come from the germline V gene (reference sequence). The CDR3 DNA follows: TGTGCCAGTACCGTCCCGGGAGGGCCTTACAATGAGCAGTTCTTC. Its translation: CASTVPGGPYNEQFF.

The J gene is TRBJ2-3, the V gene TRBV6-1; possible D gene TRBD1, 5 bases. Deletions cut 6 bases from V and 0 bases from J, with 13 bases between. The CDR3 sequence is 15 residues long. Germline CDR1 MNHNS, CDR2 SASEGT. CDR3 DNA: TGTGCCAGCAGAAAGACAGTGTCCAGCACAGATACGCAGTATTTT. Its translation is CASRKTVSSTDTQYF.

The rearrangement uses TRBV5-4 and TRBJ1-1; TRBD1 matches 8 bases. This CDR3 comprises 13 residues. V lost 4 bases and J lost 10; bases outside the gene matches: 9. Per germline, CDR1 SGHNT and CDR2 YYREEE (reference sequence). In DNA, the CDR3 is TGTGCCAGCAGCCTGGACCTTACAGGGGGAGCTTTCTTT. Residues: CASSLDLTGGAFF.

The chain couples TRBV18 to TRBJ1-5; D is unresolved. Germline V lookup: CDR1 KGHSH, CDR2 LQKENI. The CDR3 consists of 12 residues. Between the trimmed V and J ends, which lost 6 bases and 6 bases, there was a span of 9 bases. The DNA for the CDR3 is TGTGCCAGCTCCCTTCCCTCTCAGCCCCAGCATTTT. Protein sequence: CASSLPSQPQHF.

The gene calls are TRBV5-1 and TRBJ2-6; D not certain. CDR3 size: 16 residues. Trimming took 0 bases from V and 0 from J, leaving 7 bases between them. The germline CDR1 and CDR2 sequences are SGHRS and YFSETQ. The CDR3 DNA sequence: TGCGCCAGCAGCTTGGCACCAACCTCTGGGGCCAACGTCCTGACTTTC. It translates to CASSLAPTSGANVLTF.

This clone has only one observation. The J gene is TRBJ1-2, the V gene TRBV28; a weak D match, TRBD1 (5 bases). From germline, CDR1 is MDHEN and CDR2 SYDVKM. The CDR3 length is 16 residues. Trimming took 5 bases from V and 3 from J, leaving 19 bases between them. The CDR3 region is CASSPAGGVIDYGYTF. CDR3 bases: TGTGCCAGCAGTCCGGCGGGGGGTGTGATCGACTATGGCTACACCTTC.

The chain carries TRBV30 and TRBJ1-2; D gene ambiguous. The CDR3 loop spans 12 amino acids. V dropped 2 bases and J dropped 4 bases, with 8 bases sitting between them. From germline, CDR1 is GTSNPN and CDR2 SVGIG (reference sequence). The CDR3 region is CAWSLGTYGYTF. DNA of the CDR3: TGTGCCTGGAGTCTTGGAACCTATGGCTACACCTTC.

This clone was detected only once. The DNA for the CDR3 is TGTGCCAGCAGCCAAGAGAGAAGGGGCAATCAGCCCCAGCATTTT. This translates into CASSQERRGNQPQHF. This sequence joins TRBV4-2 and TRBJ1-5; D is unresolved. The CDR3 runs 15 residues. V shed 0 bases and J shed 2 bases, with 8 bases lying between them. CDR1 is LGHNA, CDR2 YNFKEQ, per germline.

The CDR3 is CASSQAERGNQPQHF. In DNA, the CDR3 is TGCGCCAGCAGCCAAGCGGAGAGGGGCAATCAGCCCCAGCATTTT. The rearrangement uses TRBV4-1 and TRBJ1-5; D remains unclear. Germline CDR1 and CDR2: MGHRA and YSYEKL. The ends were cut back, 1 base at V and 2 bases at J, with 9 bases in the middle. The CDR3 totals 15 residues.

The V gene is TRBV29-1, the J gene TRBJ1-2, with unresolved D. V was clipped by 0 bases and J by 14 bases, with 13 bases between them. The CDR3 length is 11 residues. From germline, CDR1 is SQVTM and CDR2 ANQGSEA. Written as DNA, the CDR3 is TGCAGCGTTGAAGATCCGGCGAGGAGGACCTTC. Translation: CSVEDPARRTF.

The CDR3 protein is CASSFRLGNTGELFF. CDR3 coding DNA: TGTGCCAGCAGTTTTAGGCTGGGAAACACCGGGGAGCTGTTTTTT. This chain joins TRBV28 and TRBJ2-2, with unresolved D. Looked up from germline, CDR1 is MDHEN and CDR2 is SYDVKM. With 3 bases removed from V and 2 bases from J, the gap between germline ends came to 10 bases. The CDR3 sequence is 15 residues long.

The chain's CDR3 is CARNPGKFYGSYEQYF. As DNA, the CDR3 is TGCGCCAGGAATCCAGGGAAGTTTTATGGCTCCTACGAGCAGTACTTC. This sequence joins TRBV10-2 and TRBJ2-7; D might be TRBD1 (5 bases). This CDR3 region has 16 residues. Looked up from germline, CDR1 is WSHSY and CDR2 is SAAADI. V was trimmed by 9 bases and J by 0 bases, leaving 21 bases between them.

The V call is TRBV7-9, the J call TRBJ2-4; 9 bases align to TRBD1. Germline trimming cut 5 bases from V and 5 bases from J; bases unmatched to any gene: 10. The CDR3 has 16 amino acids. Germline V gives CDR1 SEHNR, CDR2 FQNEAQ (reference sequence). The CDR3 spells CASSPRGGQGENIQYF. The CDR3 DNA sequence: TGTGCCAGCAGCCCGAGGGGGGGACAGGGAGAAAACATTCAGTACTTC.

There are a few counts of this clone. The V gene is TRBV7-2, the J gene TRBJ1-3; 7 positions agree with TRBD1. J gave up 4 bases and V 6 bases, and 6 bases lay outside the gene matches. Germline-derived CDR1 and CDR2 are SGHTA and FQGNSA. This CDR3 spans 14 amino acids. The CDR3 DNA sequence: TGTGCCAGCAGTCCACAGGGGACCGGAAACACCATATATTTT. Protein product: CASSPQGTGNTIYF.

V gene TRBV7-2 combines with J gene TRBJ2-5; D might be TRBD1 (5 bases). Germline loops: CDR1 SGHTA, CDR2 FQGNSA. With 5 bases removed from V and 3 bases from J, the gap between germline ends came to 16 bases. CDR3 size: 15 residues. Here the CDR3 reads CASSRQGAQKETQYF. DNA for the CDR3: TGTGCCAGCAGCCGTCAAGGGGCCCAAAAAGAGACCCAGTACTTC.

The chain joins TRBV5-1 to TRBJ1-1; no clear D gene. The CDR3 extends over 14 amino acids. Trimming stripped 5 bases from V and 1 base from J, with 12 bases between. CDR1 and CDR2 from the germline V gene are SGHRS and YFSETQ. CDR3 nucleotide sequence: TGCGCCAGCAGTGCCGACGGAAGGAACACTGAAGCTTTCTTT. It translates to CASSADGRNTEAFF.

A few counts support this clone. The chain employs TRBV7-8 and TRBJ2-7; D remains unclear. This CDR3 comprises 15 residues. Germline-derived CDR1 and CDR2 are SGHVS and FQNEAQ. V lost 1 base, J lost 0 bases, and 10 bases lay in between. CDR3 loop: CASSLETASSYEQYF. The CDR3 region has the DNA TGTGCCAGCAGCTTAGAGACCGCGAGCTCCTACGAGCAGTACTTC.

CDR3 DNA sequence: TGCGCCAGCAGCACGGGGACAGTGGGCTCCTACAATGAGCAGTTCTTC. This sequence encodes CASSTGTVGSYNEQFF. The chain couples TRBV5-1 to TRBJ2-1; 7 bases match TRBD1. Trimming at V came to 4 bases and at J to 0 bases, leaving 7 bases not matched to a gene. From germline, CDR1 is SGHRS and CDR2 YFSETQ. The CDR3 contains 16 residues.

CDR3 coding DNA: TGCACCAGCCACCTGAATGGGGCTGGGGCCAACGTCCTGACTTTC. Translated: CTSHLNGAGANVLTF. The chain links TRBV1 to TRBJ2-6. TRBV1 is described as a pseudogene. The CDR3 has 15 amino acids.

The CDR3: CASSTTGFSEKLFF. Written as DNA, the CDR3 is TGTGCCAGCAGCACAACAGGGTTTAGTGAAAAACTGTTTTTT. This chain uses TRBV5-6 with TRBJ1-4; TRBD1 might be the D (6 bases). V was clipped by 4 bases and J by 7 bases, with 14 bases between them. Germline V gene data show CDR1 as SGHDT and CDR2 as YYEEEE. The CDR3 covers 14 residues. Full variable domain (rest looked up from reference TRBV5-6 and TRBJ1-4): DAGVTQSPTHLIKTRGQQVTLRCSPKSGHDTVSWYQQALGQGPQFIFQYYEEEERQRGNFPDRFSGHQFPNYSSELNVNALLLGDSALYLCASSTTGFSEKLFFGSGTQLSVL.

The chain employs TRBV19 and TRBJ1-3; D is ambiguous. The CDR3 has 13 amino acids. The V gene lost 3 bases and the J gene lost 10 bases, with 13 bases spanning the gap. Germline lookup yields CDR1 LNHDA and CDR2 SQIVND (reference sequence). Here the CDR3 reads CASSMYDTKTIYF. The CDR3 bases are TGTGCCAGTAGTATGTACGACACTAAAACCATATATTTT.